These 5 T cell receptor beta chains share one sample of origin, sequenced in a study of cytotoxic CD8 clonotypes in ibrutinib-treated CLL. Here immunoSEQ multiplex PCR was the method, and the copy in TCRdb shows in-frame clones only, minus some. The sample holds around 52,000 clones, 45% to 70% seen once. This specimen consisted of PBMCs, obtained after 24 months of ibrutinib treatment. The origin of the receptors is a human donor with chronic lymphocytic leukemia.

This clone was counted once. The chain recombines TRBV29-1 with TRBJ2-3; 8 bases line up with TRBD1. This CDR3 has 13 amino acids. Germline CDR1 and CDR2: SQVTM and ANQGSEA. Germline trimming cut 8 bases from V and 3 bases from J; bases unmatched to any gene: 7. The DNA for the CDR3 is TGCAGCCTCCGGACAGGGCTAACAGATACGCAGTATTTT. Protein: CSLRTGLTDTQYF.

This clone was recorded once. This chain uses TRBV12-5 with TRBJ1-4; D call uncertain. Looked up from germline, CDR1 is LGHNT and CDR2 is FRNRAP. Between the trimmed V and J ends, which lost 5 bases and 7 bases, there was a span of 14 bases. The length of the CDR3 is 14 residues. The CDR3 here is CASGPRLEAEKLFF. DNA of the CDR3: TGTGCTAGTGGTCCGCGTTTAGAAGCTGAAAAACTGTTTTTT.

The J gene is TRBJ2-7, the V gene TRBV29-1, with D tentatively TRBD1 (6 bases). The V end lost 7 bases, the J end lost 4 bases, and 17 bases lay between the germline ends. Per germline, CDR1 SQVTM and CDR2 ANQGSEA. CDR3 length: 13 amino acids. The CDR3 nucleotides read TGCAGCGCCGCCCCGGGACACCCTTACGAGCAGTACTTC. Translated, it gives CSAAPGHPYEQYF.

This chain joins TRBV5-1 and TRBJ2-2; the D gene is possibly TRBD2 (7 bases). Trimming shortened V by 4 bases and J by 6 bases, and 13 bases separated the two germline ends. This CDR3 region has 14 residues. Looked up from germline, CDR1 is SGHRS and CDR2 is YFSETQ. The CDR3 protein is CASSPGGASGELFF. DNA for the CDR3: TGCGCCAGCAGCCCTGGGGGGGCTTCCGGGGAGCTGTTTTTT.

The J gene is TRBJ1-5, the V gene TRBV18, with D uncertain. Trimming cost V 5 bases and J 0 bases, with 11 bases left between them. The CDR3 sequence is 15 residues long. Germline V gene lookup returns CDR1 KGHSH and CDR2 LQKENI. In nucleotides, the CDR3 is TGTGCCAGCTCAGAGGCAGGACGTAGCAATCAGCCCCAGCATTTT. Translation gives CASSEAGRSNQPQHF. Variable domain in full (rest from reference TRBV18 and TRBJ1-5): NAGVMQNPRHLVRRRGQEARLRCSPMKGHSHVYWYRQLPEEGLKFMVYLQKENIIDESGMPKERFSAEFPKEGPSILRIQQVVRGDSAAYFCASSEAGRSNQPQHFGDGTRLSIL.